This T cell receptor (beta chain) was recorded in a study of blood T cell repertoires in COVID-19. CDR1 is SGDLS, CDR2 YYNGEE, per germline. V lost 0 bases and J lost 7; bases outside the gene matches: 9. The length of the CDR3 is 17 residues. TCRdb's table, derived via immunoSEQ multiplex PCR, lists solely in-frame clones and lacks some. The sample has fewer than 350,000 clones; around 90% are singletons. This chain joins TRBV9 and TRBJ2-2, with 10 bases identical to TRBD2. The sample comprised peripheral blood. This clonotype was sampled from a woman aged 25-40 years with COVID-19, enrolled during active disease. The CDR3 loop is CASSVGSLAGAFGELFF. DNA for the CDR3: TGTGCCAGCAGCGTAGGTAGTCTAGCGGGAGCCTTCGGGGAGCTGTTTTTT. The entire variable domain, with the rest obtained from reference TRBV9 and TRBJ2-2, is as follows: DSGVTQTPKHLITATGQRVTLRCSPRSGDLSVYWYQQSLDQGLQFLIQYYNGEERAKGNILERFSAQQFPDLHSELNLSSLELGDSALYFCASSVGSLAGAFGELFFGEGSRLTVL.